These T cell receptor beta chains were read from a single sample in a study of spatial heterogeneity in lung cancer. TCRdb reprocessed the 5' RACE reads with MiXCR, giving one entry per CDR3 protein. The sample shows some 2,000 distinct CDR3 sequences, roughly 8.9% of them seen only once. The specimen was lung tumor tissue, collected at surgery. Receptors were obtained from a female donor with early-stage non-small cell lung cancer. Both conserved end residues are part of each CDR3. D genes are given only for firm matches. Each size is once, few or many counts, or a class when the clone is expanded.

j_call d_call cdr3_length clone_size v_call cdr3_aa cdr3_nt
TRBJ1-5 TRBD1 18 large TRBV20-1 CSARLGTGAALGNQPQHF TGCAGTGCTAGATTGGGGACAGGGGCCGCTTTGGGCAATCAGCCCCAGCATTTT
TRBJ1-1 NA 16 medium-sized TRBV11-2 CASSFDGLGTTTEAFF TGTGCCAGCAGCTTTGATGGGTTGGGGACCACAACTGAAGCTTTCTTT
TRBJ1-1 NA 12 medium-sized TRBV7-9 CASSLLNTEAFF TGTGCCAGCAGCCTGTTGAACACTGAAGCTTTCTTT
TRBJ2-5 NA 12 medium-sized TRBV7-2 CASSRTMETQYF TGTGCCAGCAGCCGTACCATGGAGACCCAGTACTTC
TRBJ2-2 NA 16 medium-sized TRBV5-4 CASSAGVGAGTGELFF TGTGCCAGCAGCGCCGGGGTCGGGGCGGGTACCGGGGAGCTGTTTTTT
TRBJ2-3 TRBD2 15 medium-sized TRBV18 CASSPFSGVTDTQYF TGTGCCAGCTCACCATTTAGCGGGGTCACAGATACGCAGTATTTT
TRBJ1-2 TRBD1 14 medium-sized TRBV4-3 CASSQGGQRDGYTF TGCGCCAGCAGCCAAGGGGGACAGAGGGATGGCTACACCTTC
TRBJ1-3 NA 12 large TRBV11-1 CASSWNGNTIYF TGTGCCAGCAGCTGGAATGGAAACACCATATATTTT
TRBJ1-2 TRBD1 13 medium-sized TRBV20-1 CSAQQDRGYGYTF TGCAGTGCCCAACAGGACAGGGGCTATGGCTACACCTTC
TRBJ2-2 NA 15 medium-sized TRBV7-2 CASSFRTANTGELFF TGTGCCAGCAGCTTCCGGACAGCGAACACCGGGGAGCTGTTTTTT
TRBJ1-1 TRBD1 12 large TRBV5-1 CASSSQGAEAFF TGCGCCAGCAGCTCGCAGGGGGCTGAAGCTTTCTTT
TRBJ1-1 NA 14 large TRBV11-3 CASSLARGVGKAFF TGTGCCAGCAGCTTAGCAAGGGGCGTAGGTAAAGCTTTCTTT